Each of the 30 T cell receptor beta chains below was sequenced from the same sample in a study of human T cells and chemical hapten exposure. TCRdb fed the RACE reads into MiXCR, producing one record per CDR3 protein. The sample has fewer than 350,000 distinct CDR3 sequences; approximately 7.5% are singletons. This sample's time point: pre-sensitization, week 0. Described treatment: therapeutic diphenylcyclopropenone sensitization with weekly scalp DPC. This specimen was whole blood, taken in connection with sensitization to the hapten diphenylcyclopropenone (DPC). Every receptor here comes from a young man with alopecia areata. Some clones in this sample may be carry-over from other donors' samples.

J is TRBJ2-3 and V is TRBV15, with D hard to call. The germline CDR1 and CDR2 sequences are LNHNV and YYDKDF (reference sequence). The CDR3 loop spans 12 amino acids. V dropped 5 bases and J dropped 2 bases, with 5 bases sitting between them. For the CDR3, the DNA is TGTGCCACCAGCGCCGCCACAGATACGCAGTATTTT. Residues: CATSAATDTQYF.

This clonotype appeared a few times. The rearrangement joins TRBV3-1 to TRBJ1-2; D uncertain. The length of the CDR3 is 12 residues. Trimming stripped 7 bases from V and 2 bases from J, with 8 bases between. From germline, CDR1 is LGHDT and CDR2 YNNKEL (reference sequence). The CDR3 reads CASKHRNYGYTF. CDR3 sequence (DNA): TGTGCCAGCAAACACCGAAACTATGGCTACACCTTC.

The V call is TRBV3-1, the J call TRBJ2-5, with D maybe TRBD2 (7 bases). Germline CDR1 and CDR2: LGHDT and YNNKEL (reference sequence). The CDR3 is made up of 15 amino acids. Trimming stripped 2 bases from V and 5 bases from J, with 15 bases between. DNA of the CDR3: TGTGCCAGCAGCCAATACACCCGGGGGGCGGAGACCCAGTACTTC. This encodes CASSQYTRGAETQYF.

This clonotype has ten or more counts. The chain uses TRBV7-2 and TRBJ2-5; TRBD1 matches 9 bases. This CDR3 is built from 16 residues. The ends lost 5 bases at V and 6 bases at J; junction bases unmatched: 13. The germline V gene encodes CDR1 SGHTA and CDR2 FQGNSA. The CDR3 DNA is TGTGCCAGCAGCCCGACATTCCGGGACAGGGCACAGACCCAGTACTTC. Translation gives CASSPTFRDRAQTQYF.

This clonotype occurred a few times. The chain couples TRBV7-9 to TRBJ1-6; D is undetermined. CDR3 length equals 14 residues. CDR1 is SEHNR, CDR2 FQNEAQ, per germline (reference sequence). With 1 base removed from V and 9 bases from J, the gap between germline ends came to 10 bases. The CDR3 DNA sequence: TGTGCCAGCAGCTTAGTCCTCTCTGCTTCACCCCTCCACTTT. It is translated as CASSLVLSASPLHF.

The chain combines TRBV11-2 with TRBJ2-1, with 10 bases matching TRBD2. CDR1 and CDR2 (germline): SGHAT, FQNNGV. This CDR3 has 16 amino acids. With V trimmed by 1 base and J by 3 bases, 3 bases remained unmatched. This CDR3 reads CASSLAWTSGYNEQFF. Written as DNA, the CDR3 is TGTGCCAGCAGCTTAGCTTGGACTAGCGGCTACAATGAGCAGTTCTTC.

Here the CDR3 reads CASSQGTSGGTDTQYF. The CDR3 nucleotides read TGTGCCAGCAGCCAGGGGACTAGCGGGGGCACAGATACGCAGTATTTT. The chain combines TRBV4-2 with TRBJ2-3; 13 bases map to TRBD2. The ends lost 3 bases at V and 1 base at J; junction bases unmatched: 1. CDR1 LGHNA and CDR2 YNFKEQ come from the germline V gene. This CDR3 spans 16 amino acids.

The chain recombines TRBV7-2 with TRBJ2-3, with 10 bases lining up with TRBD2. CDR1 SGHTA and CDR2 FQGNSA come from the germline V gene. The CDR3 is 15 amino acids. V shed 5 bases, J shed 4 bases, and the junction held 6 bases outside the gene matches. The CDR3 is CASSPASGGADTQYF. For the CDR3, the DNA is TGTGCCAGCAGCCCCGCAAGCGGGGGGGCAGATACGCAGTATTTT.

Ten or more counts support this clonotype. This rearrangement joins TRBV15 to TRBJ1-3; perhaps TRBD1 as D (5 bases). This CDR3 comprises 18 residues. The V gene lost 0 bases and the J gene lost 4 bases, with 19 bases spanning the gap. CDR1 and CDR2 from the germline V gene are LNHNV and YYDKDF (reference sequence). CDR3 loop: CATSRDRSGDRSGNTIYF. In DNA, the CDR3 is TGTGCCACCAGCAGAGATCGATCGGGGGATCGTTCGGGAAACACCATATATTTT.

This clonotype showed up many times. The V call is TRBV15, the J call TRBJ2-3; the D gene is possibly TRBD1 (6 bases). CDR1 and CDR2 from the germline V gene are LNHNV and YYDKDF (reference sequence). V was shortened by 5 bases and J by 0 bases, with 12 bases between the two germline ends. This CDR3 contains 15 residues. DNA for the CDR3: TGTGCCACCAGCTCAGCTCAGGGGAGCACAGATACGCAGTATTTT. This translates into CATSSAQGSTDTQYF.

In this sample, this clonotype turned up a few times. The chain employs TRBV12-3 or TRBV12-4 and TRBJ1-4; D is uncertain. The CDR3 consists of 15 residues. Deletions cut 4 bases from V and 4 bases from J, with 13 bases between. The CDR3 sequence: CASSSPAGRNEKLFF. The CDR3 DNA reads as TGTGCCAGCAGTTCCCCGGCCGGCCGTAATGAAAAACTGTTTTTT.

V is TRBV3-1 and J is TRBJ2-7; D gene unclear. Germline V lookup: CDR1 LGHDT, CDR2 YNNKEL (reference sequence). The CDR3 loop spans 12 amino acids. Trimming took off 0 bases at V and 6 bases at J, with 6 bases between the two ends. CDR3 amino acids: CASSQERGEQYF. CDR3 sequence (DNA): TGTGCCAGCAGCCAAGAACGAGGCGAGCAGTACTTC.

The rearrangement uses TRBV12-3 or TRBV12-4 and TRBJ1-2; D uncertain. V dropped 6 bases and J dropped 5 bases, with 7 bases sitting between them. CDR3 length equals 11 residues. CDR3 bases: TGTGCCAGCAGCGCAGGTTATGGCTACACCTTC. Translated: CASSAGYGYTF.

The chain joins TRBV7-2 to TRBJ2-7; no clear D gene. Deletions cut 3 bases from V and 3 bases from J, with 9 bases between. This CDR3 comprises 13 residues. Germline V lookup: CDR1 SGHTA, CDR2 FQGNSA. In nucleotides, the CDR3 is TGTGCCAGCAGCTTGGACCGACACTACGAGCAGTACTTC. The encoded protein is CASSLDRHYEQYF.

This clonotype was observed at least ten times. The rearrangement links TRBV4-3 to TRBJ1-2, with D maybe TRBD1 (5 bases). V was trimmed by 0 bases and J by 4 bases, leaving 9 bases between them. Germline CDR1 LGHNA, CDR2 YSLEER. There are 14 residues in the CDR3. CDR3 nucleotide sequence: TGCGCCAGCAGCCAAGACGGACACCGCTATGGCTACACCTTC. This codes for CASSQDGHRYGYTF.

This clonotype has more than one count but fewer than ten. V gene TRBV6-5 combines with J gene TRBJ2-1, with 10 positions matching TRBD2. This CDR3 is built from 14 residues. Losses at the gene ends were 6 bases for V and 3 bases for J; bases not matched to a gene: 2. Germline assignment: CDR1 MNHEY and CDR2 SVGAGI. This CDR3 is CASSQRGGYNEQFF. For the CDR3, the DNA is TGTGCCAGCAGCCAGCGGGGGGGCTACAATGAGCAGTTCTTC.

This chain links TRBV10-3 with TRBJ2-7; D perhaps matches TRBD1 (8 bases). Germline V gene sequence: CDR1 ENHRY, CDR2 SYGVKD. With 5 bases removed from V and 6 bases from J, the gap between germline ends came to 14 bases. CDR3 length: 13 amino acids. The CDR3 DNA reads TGTGCCATCAGTAGAAACAGGGGGGGCGAGCAGTACGTC. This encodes CAISRNRGGEQYV.

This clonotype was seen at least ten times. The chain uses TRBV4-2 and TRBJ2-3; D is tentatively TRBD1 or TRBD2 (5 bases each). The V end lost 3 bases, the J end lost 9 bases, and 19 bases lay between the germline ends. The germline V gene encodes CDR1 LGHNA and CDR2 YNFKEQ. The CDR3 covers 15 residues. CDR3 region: CASSHRGDAPPTQYF. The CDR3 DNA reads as TGTGCCAGCAGCCACCGTGGGGACGCCCCTCCCACGCAGTATTTT.

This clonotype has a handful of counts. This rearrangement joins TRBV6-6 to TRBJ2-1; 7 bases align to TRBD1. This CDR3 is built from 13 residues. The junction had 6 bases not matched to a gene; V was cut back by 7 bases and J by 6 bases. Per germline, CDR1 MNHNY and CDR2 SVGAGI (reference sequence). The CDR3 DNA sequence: TGTGCCAGCACCCTCCGGGACAGCAATGAGCAGTTCTTC. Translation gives CASTLRDSNEQFF.

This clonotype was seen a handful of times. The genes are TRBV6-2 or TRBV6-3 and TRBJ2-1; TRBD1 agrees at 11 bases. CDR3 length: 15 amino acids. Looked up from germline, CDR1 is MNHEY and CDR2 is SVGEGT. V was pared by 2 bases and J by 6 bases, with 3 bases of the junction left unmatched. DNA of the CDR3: TGTGCCAGCAGTTACGCGGGACAGGGGGTCAATGAGCAGTTCTTC. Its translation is CASSYAGQGVNEQFF.

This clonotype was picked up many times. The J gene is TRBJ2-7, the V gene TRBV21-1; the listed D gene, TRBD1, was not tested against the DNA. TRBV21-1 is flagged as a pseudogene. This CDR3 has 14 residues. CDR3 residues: CASSKPGRSYEQYF. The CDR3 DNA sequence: TGTGCCAGCAGCAAACCCGGTAGGTCCTACGAGCAGTACTTC.

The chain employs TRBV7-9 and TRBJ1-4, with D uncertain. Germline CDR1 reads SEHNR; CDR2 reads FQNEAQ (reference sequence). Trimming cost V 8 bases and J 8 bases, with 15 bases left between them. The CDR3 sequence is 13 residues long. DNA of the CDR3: TGTGCCAGCTCGTTAGGAGGGCTGGAAAAACTGTTTTTT. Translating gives CASSLGGLEKLFF.

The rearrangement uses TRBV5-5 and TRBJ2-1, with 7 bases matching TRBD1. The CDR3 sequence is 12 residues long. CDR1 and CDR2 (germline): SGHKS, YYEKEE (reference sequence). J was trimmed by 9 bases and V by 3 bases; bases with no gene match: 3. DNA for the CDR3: TGTGCCAGCAGCTATTACAGGGGTGAGCAGTTCTTC. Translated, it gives CASSYYRGEQFF.

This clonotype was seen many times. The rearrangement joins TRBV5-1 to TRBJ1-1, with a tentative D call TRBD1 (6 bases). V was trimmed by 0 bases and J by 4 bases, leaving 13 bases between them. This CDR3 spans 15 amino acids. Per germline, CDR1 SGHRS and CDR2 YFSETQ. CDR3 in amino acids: CASSLAVGGSTEAFF. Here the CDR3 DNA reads TGCGCCAGCAGCTTGGCCGTTGGGGGCAGCACTGAAGCTTTCTTT.

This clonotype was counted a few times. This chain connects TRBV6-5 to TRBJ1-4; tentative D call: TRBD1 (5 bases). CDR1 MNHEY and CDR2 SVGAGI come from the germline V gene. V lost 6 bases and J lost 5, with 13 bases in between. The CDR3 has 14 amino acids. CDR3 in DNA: TGTGCCAGCAGCCCCCCTGGGGACAATGAAAAACTGTTTTTT. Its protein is CASSPPGDNEKLFF.

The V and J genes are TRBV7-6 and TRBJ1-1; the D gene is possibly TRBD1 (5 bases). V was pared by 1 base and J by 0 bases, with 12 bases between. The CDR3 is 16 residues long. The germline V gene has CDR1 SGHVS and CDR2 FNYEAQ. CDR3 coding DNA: TGTGCCAGCAGCTTAGGACGACAGCGTATGAACACTGAAGCTTTCTTT. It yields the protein CASSLGRQRMNTEAFF. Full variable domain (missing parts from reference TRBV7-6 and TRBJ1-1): GAGVSQSPRYKVTKRGQDVALRCDPISGHVSLYWYRQALGQGPEFLTYFNYEAQQDKSGLPNDRFSAERPEGSISTLTIQRTEQRDSAMYRCASSLGRQRMNTEAFFGQGTRLTVV.

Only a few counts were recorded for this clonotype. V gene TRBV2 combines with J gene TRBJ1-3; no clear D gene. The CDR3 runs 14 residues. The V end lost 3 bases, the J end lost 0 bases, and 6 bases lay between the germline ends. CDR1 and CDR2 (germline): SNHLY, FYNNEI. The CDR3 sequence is CASSEYGSGNTIYF. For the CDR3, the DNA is TGTGCCAGCAGTGAGTACGGCTCTGGAAACACCATATATTTT.

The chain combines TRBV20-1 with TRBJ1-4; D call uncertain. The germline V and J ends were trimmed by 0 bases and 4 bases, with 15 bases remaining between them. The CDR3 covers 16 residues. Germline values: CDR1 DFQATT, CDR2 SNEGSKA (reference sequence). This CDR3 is CSARDERNWNNEKLFF. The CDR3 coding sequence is TGCAGTGCTAGAGATGAGCGGAATTGGAATAATGAAAAACTGTTTTTT.

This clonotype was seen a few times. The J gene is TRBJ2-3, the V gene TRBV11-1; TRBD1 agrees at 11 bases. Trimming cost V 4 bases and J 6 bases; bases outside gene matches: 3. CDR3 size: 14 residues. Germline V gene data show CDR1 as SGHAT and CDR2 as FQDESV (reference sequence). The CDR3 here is CASSWGTGGDTQYF. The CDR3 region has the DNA TGTGCCAGCAGCTGGGGGACAGGGGGGGATACGCAGTATTTT.

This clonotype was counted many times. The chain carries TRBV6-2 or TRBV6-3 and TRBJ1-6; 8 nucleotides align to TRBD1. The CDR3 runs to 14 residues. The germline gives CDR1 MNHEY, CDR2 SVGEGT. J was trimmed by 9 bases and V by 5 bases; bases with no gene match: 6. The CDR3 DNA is TGTGCCAGCAGTCAGGGGGCTTTAAGTTCACCCCTCCACTTT. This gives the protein CASSQGALSSPLHF.